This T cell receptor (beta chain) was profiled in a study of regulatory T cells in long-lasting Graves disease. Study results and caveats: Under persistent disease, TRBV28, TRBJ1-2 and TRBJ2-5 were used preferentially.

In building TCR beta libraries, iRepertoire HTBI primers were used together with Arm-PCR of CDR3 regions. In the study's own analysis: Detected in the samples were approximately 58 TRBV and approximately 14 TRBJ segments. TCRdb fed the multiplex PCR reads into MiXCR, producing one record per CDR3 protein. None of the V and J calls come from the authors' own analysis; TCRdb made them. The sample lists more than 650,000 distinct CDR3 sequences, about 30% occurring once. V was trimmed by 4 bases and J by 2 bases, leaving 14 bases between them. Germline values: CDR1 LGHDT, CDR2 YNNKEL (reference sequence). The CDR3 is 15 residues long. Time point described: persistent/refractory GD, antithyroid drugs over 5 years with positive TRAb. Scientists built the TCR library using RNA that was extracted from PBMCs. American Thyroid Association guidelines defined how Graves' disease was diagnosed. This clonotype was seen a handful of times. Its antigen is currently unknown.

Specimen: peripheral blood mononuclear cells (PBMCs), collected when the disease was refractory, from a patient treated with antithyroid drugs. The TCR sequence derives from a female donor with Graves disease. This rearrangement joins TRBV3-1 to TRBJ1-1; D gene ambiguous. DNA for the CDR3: TGTGCCAGCAGCCCCCTCGCTGTCGTCAACACTGAAGCTTTCTTT. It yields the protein CASSPLAVVNTEAFF.